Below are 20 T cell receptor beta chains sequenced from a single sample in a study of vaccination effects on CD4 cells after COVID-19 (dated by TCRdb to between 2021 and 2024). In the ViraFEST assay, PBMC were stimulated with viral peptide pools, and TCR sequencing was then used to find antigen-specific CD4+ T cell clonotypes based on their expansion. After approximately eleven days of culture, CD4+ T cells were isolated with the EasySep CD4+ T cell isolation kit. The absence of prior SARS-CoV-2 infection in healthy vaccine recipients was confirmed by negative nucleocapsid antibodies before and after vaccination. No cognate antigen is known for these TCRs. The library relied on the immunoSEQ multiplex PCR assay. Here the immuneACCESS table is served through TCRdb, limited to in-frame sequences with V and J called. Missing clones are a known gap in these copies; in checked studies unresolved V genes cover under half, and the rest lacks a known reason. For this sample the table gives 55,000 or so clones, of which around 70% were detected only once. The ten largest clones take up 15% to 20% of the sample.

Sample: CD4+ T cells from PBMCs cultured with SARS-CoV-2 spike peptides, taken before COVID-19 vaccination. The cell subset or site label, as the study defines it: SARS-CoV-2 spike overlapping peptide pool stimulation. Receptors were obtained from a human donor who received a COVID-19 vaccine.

The CDR3: CASSQAASGANVLTF. CDR3 in DNA: TGCGCCAGCAGCCAGGCAGCCTCTGGGGCCAACGTCCTGACTTTC. The J gene is TRBJ2-6, the V gene TRBV4-1; D not resolved. This CDR3 has 15 residues. CDR1 and CDR2 from the germline V gene are MGHRA and YSYEKL. Trimming removed 3 bases at V and 0 bases at J, with 6 bases between.

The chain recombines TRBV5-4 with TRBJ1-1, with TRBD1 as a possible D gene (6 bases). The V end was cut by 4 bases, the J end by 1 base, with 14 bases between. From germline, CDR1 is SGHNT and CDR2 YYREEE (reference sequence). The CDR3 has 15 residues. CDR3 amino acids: CASSPDPRGNTEAFF. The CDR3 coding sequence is TGTGCCAGCAGCCCAGATCCCAGGGGGAACACTGAAGCTTTCTTT. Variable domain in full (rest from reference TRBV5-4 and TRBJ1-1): ETGVTQSPTHLIKTRGQQVTLRCSSQSGHNTVSWYQQALGQGPQFIFQYYREEENGRGNFPPRFSGLQFPNYSSELNVNALELDDSALYLCASSPDPRGNTEAFFGQGTRLTVV.

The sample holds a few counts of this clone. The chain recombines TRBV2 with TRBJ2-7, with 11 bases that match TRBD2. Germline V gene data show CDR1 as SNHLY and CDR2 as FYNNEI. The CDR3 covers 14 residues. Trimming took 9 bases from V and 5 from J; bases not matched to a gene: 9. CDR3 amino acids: CASSPGLAANEQYF. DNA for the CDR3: TGTGCCAGTTCTCCGGGACTAGCGGCCAACGAGCAGTACTTC.

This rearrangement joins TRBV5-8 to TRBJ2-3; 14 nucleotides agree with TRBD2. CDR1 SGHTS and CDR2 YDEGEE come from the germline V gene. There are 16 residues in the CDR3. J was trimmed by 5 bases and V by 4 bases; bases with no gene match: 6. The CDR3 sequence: CASSTGTSGGVDTQYF. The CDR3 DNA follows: TGTGCCAGCAGCACCGGGACTAGCGGGGGAGTAGATACGCAGTATTTT.

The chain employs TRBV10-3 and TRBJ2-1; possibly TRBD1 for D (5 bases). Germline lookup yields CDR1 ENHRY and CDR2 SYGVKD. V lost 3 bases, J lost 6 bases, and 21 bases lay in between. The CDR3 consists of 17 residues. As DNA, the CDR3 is TGTGCCATCAGTGAAGGGGTAACGGGTACGGCGCCCAATGAGCAGTTCTTC. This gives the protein CAISEGVTGTAPNEQFF.

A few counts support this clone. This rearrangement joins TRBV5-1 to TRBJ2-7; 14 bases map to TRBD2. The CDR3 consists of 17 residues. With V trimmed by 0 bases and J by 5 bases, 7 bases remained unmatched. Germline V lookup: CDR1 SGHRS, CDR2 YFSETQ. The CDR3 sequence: CASSLGLAGGPRNEQYF. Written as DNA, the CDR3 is TGCGCCAGCAGCTTGGGACTAGCGGGAGGGCCGAGGAACGAGCAGTACTTC.

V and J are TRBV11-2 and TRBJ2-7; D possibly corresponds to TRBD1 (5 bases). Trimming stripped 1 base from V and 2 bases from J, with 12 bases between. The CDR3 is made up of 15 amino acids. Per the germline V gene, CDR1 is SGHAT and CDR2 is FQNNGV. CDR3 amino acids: CASSLVGVPAYEQYF. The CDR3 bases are TGTGCCAGCAGCTTAGTAGGGGTTCCGGCCTACGAGCAGTACTTC.

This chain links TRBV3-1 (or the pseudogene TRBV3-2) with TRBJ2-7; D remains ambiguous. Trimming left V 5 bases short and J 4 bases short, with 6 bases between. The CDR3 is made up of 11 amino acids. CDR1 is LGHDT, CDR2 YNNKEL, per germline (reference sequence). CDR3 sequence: CASSSQYEQYF. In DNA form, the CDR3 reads TGTGCCAGCAGCAGCCAGTACGAGCAGTACTTC.

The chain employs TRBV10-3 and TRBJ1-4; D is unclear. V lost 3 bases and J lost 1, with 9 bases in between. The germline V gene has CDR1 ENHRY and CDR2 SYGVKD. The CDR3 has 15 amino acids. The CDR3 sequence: CAISDQVGTNEKLFF. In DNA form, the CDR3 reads TGTGCCATCAGTGACCAGGTTGGAACTAATGAAAAACTGTTTTTT.

CDR3 nucleotides: TGTGCCATCAGTGGGACAGGGAGTCTCCATCAGGAGGATGGCTACACCTTC. Translated: CAISGTGSLHQEDGYTF. The J gene is TRBJ1-2, the V gene TRBV10-3; 8 bases are shared with TRBD1. CDR1 is ENHRY, CDR2 SYGVKD, per germline. The CDR3 is 17 amino acids. V was clipped by 4 bases and J by 6 bases; unmatched bases: 16.

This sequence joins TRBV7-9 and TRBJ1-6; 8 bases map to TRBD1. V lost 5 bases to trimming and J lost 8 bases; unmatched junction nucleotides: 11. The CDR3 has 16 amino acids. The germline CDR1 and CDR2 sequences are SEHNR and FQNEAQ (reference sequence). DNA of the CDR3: TGTGCCAGCAGCGAAGGAACAGGGGGGGGGTATTCACCCCTCCACTTT. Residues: CASSEGTGGGYSPLHF.

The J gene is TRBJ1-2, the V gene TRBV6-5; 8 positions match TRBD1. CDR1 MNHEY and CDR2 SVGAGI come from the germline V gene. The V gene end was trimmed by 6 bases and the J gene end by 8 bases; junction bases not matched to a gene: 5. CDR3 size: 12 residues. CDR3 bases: TGTGCCAGCAGAGGACAGGGTAGGGGCTACACCTTC. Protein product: CASRGQGRGYTF.

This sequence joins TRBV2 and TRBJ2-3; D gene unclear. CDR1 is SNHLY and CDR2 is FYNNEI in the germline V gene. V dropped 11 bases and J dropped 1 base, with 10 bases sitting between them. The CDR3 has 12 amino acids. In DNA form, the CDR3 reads TGTGCCGGCAAATGGGGCACAGATACGCAGTATTTT. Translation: CAGKWGTDTQYF.

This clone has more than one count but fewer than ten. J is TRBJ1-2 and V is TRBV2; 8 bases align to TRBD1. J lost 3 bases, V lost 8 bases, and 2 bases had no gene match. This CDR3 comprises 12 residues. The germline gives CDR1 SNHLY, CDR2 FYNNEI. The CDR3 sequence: CASAGQDYGYTF. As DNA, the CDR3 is TGTGCCAGCGCGGGACAGGACTATGGCTACACCTTC.

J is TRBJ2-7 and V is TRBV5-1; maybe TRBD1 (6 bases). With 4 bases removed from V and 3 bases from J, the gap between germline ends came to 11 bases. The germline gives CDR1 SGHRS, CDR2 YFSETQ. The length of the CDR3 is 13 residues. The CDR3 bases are TGCGCCAGCAGCCTCTGGACAGACTACGAGCAGTACTTC. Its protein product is CASSLWTDYEQYF.

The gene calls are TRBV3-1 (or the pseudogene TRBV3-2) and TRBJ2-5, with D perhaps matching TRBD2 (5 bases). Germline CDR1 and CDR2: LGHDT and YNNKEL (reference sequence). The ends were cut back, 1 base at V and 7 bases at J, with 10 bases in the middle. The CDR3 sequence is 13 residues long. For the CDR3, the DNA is TGTGCCAGCAGCCAAGGGAGGCCTGGGACCCAGTACTTC. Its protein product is CASSQGRPGTQYF.

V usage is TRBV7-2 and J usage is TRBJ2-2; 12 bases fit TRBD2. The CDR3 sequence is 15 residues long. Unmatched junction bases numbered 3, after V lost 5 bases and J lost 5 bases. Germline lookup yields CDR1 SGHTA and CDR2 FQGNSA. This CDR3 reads CASSPSGRGTGELFF. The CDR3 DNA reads TGTGCCAGCAGCCCTAGCGGGAGGGGTACCGGGGAGCTGTTTTTT.

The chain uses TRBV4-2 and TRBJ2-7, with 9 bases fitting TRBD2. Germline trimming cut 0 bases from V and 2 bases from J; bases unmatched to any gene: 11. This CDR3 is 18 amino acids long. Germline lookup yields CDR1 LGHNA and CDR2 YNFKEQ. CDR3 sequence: CASSQEGGRGRATYEQYF. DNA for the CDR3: TGTGCCAGCAGCCAAGAAGGCGGGCGCGGGAGGGCCACCTACGAGCAGTACTTC.

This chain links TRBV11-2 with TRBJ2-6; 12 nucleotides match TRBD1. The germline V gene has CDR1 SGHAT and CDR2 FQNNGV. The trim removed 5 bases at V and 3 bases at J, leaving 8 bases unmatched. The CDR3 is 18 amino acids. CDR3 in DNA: TGTGCCAGCAGCCTTGGGGGACAGGGGGCGCTTGGGGCCAACGTCCTGACTTTC. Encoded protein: CASSLGGQGALGANVLTF.

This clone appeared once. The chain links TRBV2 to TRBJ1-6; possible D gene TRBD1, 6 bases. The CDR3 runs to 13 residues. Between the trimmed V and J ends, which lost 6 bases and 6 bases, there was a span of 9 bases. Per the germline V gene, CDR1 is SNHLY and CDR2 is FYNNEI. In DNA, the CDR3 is TGTGCCAGCAGCCCAGGGGTTAATTCACCCCTCCACTTT. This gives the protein CASSPGVNSPLHF.